This record looks at one TCR beta chain sequence and its context. Measured with immunoSEQ multiplex PCR; TCRdb has only the in-frame clones, and not every one. This sample has about 15,000 clones, with over 75% found just once. The data stem from a study of T cell clonotyping in hematopoietic cell transplantation. CDR1 is SQVTM, CDR2 ANQGSEA, per germline. The V end lost 5 bases, the J end lost 7 bases, and 9 bases lay between the germline ends. The CDR3 length is 11 residues. The chain joins TRBV29-1 to TRBJ2-1; D gene uncertain. Sequencing input: peripheral blood mononuclear cells. The receptor's source is a woman aged 40-49 years in good health. Some clones in this sample may be carry-over from other donors' samples. The CDR3 sequence: CSVMPQNEQFF. DNA of the CDR3: TGCAGCGTTATGCCCCAGAATGAGCAGTTCTTC.